This T cell receptor beta chain came from a study of CD8 T cells in Susac syndrome. The CDR3 is 14 residues long. Germline CDR1 reads SQVTM; CDR2 reads ANQGSEA. Between the trimmed V and J ends, which lost 6 bases and 0 bases, there was a span of 14 bases. Random hexamers primed reverse transcription of roughly 0.5 to 1 ug RNA. Amplification of TCR beta CDR3 was carried out by immunoSEQ multiplex PCR, which covered 54 Vbeta and 13 Jbeta segments. TCRdb independently ran MiXCR on the immunoSEQ multiplex PCR reads; one entry per CDR3 protein. The sample carries 200,000 to 250,000 distinct CDR3 sequences, just under 95% recorded once.

The rearrangement links TRBV29-1 to TRBJ1-2; D may be TRBD1 (5 bases). The clonotype originates from a human donor with multiple sclerosis. Sequenced: CD4+ T cells from PBMCs. CDR3 region: CSVVKTATNYGYTF. As DNA, the CDR3 is TGCAGCGTCGTCAAGACAGCCACTAACTATGGCTACACCTTC.